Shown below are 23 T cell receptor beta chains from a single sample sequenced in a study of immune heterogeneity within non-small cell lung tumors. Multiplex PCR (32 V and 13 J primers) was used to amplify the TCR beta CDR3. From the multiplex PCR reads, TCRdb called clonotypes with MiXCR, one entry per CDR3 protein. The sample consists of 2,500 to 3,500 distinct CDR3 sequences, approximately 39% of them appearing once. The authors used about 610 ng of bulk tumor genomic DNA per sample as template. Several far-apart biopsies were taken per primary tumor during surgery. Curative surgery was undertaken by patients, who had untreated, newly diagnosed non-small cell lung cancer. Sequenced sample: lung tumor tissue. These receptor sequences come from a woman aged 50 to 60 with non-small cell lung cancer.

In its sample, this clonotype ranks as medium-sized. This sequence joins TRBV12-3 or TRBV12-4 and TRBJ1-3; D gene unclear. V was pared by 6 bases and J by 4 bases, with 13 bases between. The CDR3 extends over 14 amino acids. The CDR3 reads CASRPDPVGNTIYF. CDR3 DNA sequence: TGTGCCAGCAGACCCGACCCCGTAGGAAACACCATATATTTT.

The CDR3 DNA is TGTGCCAGCGAGGCGGGGGGGAGCTCCTACAATGAGCAGTTCTTC. Amino acids: CASEAGGSSYNEQFF. The chain employs TRBV28 and TRBJ2-1, with 9 bases fitting TRBD2. Per germline, CDR1 MDHEN and CDR2 SYDVKM. The CDR3 covers 15 residues. The V and J ends lost 8 bases and 0 bases, in that order; junction bases with no gene match: 5.

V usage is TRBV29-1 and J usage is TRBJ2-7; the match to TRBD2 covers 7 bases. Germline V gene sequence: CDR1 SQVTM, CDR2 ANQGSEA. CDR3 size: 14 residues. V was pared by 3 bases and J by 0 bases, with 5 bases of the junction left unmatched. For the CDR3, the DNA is TGCAGCGTTGATCGGGACTACCCCTCCTACGAGCAGTACTTC. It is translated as CSVDRDYPSYEQYF.

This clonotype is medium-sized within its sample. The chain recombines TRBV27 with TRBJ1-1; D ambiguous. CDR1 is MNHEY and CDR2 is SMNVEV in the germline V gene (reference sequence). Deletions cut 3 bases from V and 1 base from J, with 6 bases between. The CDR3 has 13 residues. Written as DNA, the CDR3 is TGTGCCAGCAGTTTGGGGTGGAACACTGAAGCTTTCTTT. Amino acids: CASSLGWNTEAFF.

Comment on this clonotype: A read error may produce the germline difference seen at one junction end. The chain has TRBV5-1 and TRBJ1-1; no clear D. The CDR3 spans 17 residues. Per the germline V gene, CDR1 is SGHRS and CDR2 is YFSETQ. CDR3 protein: CASSAGEVAGGGTEAFF. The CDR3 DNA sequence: TGTGCCAGCAGCGCAGGAGAAGTCGCGGGAGGAGGGACTGAAGCTTTCTTT.

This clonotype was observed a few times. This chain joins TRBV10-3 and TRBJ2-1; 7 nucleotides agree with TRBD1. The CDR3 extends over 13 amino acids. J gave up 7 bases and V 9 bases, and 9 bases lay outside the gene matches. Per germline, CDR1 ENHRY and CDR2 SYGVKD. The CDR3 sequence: CAIQPGGRNEQFF. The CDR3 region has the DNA TGTGCCATTCAGCCAGGGGGTCGGAATGAGCAGTTCTTC.

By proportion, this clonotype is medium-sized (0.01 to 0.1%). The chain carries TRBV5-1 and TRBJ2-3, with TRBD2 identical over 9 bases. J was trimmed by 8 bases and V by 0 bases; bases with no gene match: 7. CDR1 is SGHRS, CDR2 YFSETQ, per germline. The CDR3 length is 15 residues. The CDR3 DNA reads TGCGCCAGCAGCTTGGTGGTAGCGGGAGACGGTACGCAGTATTTT. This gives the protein CASSLVVAGDGTQYF.

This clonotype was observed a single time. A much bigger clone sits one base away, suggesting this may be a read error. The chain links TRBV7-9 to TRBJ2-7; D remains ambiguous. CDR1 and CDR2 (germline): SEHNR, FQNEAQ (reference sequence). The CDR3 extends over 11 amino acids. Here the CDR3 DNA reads TGTGCCAGCAGCTTATATTCTACAGAAAGCTTC. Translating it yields CASSLYSTESF.

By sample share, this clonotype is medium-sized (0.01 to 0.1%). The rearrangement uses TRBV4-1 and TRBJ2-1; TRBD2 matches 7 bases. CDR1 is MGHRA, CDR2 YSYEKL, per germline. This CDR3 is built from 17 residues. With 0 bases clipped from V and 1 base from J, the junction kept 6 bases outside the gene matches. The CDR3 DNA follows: TGCGCCAGCAGCCAAGATCCCCTCGGGGGGTCCTACAATGAGCAGTTCTTC. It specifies CASSQDPLGGSYNEQFF.

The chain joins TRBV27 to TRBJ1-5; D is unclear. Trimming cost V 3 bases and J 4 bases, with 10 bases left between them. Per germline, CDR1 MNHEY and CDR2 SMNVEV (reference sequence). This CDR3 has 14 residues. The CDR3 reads CASSFGALNQPQHF. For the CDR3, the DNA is TGTGCCAGCAGTTTTGGTGCCCTGAATCAGCCCCAGCATTTT.

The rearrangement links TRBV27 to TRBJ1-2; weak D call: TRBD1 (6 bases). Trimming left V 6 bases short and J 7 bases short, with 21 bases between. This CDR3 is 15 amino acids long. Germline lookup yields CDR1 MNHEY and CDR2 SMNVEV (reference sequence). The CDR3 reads CASSGLTGFAGGYTF. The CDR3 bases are TGTGCCAGCAGCGGGCTTACAGGGTTTGCGGGTGGCTACACCTTC.

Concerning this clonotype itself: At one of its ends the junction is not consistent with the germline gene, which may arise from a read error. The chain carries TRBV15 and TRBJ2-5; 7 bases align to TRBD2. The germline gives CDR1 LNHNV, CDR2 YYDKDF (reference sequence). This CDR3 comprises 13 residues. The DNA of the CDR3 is TGTGTCACCAGCAGGATAGCGGGAGAGACCCAGTACTTC. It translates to CVTSRIAGETQYF.

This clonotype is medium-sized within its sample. CDR3 sequence reads: CASSPAVTTGVVTGELFF. CDR3 nucleotide sequence: TGTGCCAGCAGTCCAGCCGTCACGACAGGGGTCGTCACCGGGGAGCTGTTTTTT. The rearrangement joins TRBV28 to TRBJ2-2; the match to TRBD1 covers 8 bases. Germline V lookup: CDR1 MDHEN, CDR2 SYDVKM. There are 18 residues in the CDR3. Losses at the gene ends were 5 bases for V and 4 bases for J; bases not matched to a gene: 15.

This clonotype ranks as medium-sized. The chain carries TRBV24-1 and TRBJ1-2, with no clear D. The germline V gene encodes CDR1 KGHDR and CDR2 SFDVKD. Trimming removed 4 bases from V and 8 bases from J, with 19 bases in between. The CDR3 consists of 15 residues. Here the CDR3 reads CATSDSVSSFWGYTF. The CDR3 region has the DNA TGTGCCACCAGTGACTCCGTTAGTAGTTTTTGGGGCTACACCTTC.

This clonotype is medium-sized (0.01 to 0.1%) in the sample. The CDR3 loop reads CASSPIPGAGRNEQFF. CDR3 DNA: TGTGCCAGCAGCCCAATCCCGGGGGCAGGGAGGAATGAGCAGTTCTTC. The rearrangement uses TRBV28 and TRBJ2-1, with D perhaps matching TRBD1 or TRBD2 (6 bases each). The V and J ends lost 6 bases and 7 bases respectively, with 22 bases between them. This CDR3 contains 16 residues. Germline lookup yields CDR1 MDHEN and CDR2 SYDVKM.

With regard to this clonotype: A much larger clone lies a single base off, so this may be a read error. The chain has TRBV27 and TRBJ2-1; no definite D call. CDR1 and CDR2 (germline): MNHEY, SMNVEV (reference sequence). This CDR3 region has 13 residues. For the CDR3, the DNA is TGTGCCATCAGTTCTCACAGAGGTCCCAAGCGGTTCTTC. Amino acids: CAISSHRGPKRFF.

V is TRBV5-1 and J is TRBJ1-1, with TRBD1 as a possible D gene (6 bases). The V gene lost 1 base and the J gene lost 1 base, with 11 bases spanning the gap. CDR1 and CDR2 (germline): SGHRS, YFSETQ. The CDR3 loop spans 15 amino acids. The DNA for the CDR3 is TGCGCCAGCAGCTTGTCGCGGGACAAGAACACTGAAGCTTTCTTT. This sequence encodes CASSLSRDKNTEAFF.

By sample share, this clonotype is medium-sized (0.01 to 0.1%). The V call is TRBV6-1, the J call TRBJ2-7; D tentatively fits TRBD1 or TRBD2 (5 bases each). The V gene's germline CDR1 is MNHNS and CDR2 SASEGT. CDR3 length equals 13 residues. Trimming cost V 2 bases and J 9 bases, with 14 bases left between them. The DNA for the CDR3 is TGTGCCAGCAGTGAAATGTGGGGGTACTGGCAGTACTTC. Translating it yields CASSEMWGYWQYF.

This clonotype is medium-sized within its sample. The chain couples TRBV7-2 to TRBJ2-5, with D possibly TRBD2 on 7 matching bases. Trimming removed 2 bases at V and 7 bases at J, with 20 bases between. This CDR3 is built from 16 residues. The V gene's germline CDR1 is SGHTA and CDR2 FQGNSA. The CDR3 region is CASSLRGGGSQGTQYF. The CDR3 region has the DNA TGTGCCAGCAGCTTAAGGGGGGGCGGGAGTCAGGGGACCCAGTACTTC. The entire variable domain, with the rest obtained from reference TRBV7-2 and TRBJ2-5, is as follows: GAGVSQSPSNKVTEKGKDVELRCDPISGHTALYWYRQSLGQGLEFLIYFQGNSAPDKSGLPSDRFSAERTGGSVSTLTIQRTQQEDSAVYLCASSLRGGGSQGTQYFGPGTRLLVL.

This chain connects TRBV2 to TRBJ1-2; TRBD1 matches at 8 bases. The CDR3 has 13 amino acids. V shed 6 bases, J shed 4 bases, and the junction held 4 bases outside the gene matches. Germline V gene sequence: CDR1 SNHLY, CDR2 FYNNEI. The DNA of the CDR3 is TGTGCCAGCAGGTTGGGACAGGTCTATGGCTACACCTTC. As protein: CASRLGQVYGYTF.

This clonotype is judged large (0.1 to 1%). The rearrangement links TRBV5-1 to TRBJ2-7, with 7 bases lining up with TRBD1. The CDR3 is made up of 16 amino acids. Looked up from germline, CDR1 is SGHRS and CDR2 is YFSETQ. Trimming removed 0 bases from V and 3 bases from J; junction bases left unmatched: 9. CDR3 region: CASSLGSGQSHYEQYF. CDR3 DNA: TGCGCCAGCAGCTTGGGGTCGGGACAGAGCCACTACGAGCAGTACTTC.

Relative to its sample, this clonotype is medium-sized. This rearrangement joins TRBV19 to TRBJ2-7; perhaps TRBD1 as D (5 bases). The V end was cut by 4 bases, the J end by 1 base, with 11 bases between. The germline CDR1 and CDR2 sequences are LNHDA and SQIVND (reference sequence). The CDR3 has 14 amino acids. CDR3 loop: CASSTAGQSYEQYF. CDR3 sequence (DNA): TGTGCCAGTAGTACCGCAGGGCAATCCTACGAGCAGTACTTC.

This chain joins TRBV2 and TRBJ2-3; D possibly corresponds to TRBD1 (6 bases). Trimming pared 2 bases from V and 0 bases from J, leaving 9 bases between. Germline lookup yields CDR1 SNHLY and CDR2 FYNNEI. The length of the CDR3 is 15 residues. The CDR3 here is CASSETGSSTDTQYF. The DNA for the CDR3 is TGTGCCAGCAGTGAAACAGGGTCTAGCACAGATACGCAGTATTTT.